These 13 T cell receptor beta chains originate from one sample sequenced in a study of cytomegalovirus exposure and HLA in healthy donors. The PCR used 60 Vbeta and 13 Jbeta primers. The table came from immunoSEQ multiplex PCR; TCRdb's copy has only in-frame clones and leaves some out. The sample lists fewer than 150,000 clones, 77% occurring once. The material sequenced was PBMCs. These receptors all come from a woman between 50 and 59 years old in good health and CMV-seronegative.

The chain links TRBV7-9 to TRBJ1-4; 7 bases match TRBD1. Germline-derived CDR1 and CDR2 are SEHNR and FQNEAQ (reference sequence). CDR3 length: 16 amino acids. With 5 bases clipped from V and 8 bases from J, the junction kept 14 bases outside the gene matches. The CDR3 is CASSGTVAPLGEKLFF. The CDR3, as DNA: TGTGCCAGCAGCGGGACAGTAGCGCCCTTGGGGGAAAAACTGTTTTTT.

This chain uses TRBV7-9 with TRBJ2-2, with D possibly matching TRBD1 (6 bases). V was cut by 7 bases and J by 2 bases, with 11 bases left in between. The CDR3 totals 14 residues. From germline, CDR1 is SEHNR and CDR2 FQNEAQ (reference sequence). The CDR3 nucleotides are TGTGCCAGCATTTCGGACAGTAACACCGGGGAGCTGTTTTTT. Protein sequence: CASISDSNTGELFF.

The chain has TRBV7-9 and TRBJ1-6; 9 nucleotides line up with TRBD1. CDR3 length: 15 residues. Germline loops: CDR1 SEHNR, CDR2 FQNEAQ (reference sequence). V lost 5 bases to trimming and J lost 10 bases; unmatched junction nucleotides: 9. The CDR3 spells CASSQLTGGVSPLHF. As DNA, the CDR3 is TGTGCCAGCAGCCAATTGACAGGGGGAGTATCACCCCTCCACTTT.

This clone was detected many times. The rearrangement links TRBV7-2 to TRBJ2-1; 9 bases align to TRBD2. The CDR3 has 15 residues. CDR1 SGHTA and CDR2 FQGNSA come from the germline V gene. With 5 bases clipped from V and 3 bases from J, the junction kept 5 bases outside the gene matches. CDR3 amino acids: CASSRLAGNYNEQFF. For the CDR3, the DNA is TGTGCCAGCAGCAGGCTAGCGGGGAACTACAATGAGCAGTTCTTC.

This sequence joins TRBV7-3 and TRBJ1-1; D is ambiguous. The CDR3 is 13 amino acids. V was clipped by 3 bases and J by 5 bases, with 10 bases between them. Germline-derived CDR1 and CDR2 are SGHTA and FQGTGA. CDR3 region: CASSFVEQTEAFF. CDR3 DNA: TGTGCCAGCAGCTTTGTGGAGCAAACTGAAGCTTTCTTT.

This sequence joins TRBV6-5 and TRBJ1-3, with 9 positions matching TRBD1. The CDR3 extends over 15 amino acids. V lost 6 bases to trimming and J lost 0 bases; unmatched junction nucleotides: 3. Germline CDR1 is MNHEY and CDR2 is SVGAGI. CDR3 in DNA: TGTGCCAGCAGGGGACAGGGATACTCTGGAAACACCATATATTTT. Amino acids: CASRGQGYSGNTIYF.

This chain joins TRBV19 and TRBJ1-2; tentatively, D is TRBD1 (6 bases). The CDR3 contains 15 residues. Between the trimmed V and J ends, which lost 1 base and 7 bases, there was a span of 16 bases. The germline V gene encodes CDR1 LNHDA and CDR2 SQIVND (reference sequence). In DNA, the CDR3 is TGTGCCAGTAGTATAGGGTCACAGGGTTCCACTGGCTACACCTTC. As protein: CASSIGSQGSTGYTF. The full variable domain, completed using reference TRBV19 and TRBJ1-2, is DGGITQSPKYLFRKEGQNVTLSCEQNLNHDAMYWYRQDPGQGLRLIYYSQIVNDFQKGDIAEGYSVSREKKESFPLTVTSAQKNPTAFYLCASSIGSQGSTGYTFGSGTRLTVV.

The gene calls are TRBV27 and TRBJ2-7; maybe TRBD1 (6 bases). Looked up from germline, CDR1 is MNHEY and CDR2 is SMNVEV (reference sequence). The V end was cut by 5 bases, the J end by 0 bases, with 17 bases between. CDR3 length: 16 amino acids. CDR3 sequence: CASSPYSWDNSYEQYF. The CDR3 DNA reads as TGTGCCAGCAGTCCGTACTCCTGGGACAACTCCTACGAGCAGTACTTC.

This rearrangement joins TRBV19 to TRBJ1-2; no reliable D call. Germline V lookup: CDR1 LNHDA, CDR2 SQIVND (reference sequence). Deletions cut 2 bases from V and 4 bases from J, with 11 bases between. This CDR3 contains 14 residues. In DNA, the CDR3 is TGTGCCAGTAGTATACTCCTCTCGAGCTATGGCTACACCTTC. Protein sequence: CASSILLSSYGYTF.

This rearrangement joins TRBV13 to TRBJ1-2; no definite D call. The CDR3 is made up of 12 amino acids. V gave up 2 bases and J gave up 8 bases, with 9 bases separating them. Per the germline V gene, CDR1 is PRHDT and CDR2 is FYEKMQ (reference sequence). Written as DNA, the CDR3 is TGTGCCAGCAGCTTACTATCCCGGGGCTACACCTTC. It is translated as CASSLLSRGYTF. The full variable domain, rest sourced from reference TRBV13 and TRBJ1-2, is AAGVIQSPRHLIKEKRETATLKCYPIPRHDTVYWYQQGPGQDPQFLISFYEKMQSDKGSIPDRFSAQQFSDYHSELNMSSLELGDSALYFCASSLLSRGYTFGSGTRLTVV.

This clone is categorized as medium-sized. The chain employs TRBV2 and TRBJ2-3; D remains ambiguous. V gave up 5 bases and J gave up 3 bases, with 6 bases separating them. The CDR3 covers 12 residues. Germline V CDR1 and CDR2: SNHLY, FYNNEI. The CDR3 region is CASSIATDTQYF. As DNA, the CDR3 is TGTGCCAGCAGTATCGCGACAGATACGCAGTATTTT.

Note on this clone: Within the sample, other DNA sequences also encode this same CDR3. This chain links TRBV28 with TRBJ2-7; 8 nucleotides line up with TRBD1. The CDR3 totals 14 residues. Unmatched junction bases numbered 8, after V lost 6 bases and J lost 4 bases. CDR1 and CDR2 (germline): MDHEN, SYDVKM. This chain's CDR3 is CASRTGTGTYEQYF. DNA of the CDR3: TGTGCCAGCAGGACCGGGACAGGAACATACGAGCAGTACTTC.

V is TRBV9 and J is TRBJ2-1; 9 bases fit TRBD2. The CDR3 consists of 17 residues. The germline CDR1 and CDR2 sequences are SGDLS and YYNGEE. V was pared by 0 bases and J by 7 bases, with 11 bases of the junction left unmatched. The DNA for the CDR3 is TGTGCCAGCAGCGTAGTGGGGAGGGGGACTAGCTTAAATGAGCAGTTCTTC. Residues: CASSVVGRGTSLNEQFF.